This entry lists 13 T cell receptor beta chains sequenced from one sample in a study of OX40 agonist ivuxolimab in advanced cancers. Assay used: immunoSEQ multiplex PCR; TCRdb lists only in-frame clones, some missing. The top ten hold around 9.9% of the sample, which has fewer than 85,000 clones, about 87% seen once. The source was CD4+ or CD8+ T cells sorted from blood, collected in a trial of the OX40 agonist ivuxolimab. The receptors derive from an adult with an advanced solid tumor such as melanoma, head and neck, liver or kidney cancer.

This clone was counted only a few times. The rearrangement links TRBV19 to TRBJ1-2; the D gene is possibly TRBD1 (5 bases). CDR1 and CDR2 from the germline V gene are LNHDA and SQIVND (reference sequence). The germline V and J ends were trimmed by 4 bases and 3 bases, with 18 bases remaining between them. CDR3 size: 16 residues. This chain's CDR3 is CASSNSGRGRDYGYTF. CDR3 DNA sequence: TGTGCCAGTAGTAATTCTGGCCGGGGCAGGGACTATGGCTACACCTTC.

V usage is TRBV9 and J usage is TRBJ1-3; D not resolved. The CDR3 runs 16 residues. V lost 5 bases and J 2 bases, leaving 17 bases between the germline ends. Germline V gene sequence: CDR1 SGDLS, CDR2 YYNGEE. CDR3 DNA sequence: TGTGCCAGCAGTCCCCGGACCCCTTCGGCTGGAAACACCATATATTTT. Protein product: CASSPRTPSAGNTIYF.

The chain uses TRBV7-9 and TRBJ2-5; D is undetermined. Per the germline V gene, CDR1 is SEHNR and CDR2 is FQNEAQ (reference sequence). V was clipped by 5 bases and J by 5 bases, with 15 bases between them. This CDR3 is 14 amino acids long. CDR3 sequence: CASSPPRGRETQYF. As DNA, the CDR3 is TGTGCCAGCAGCCCACCCCGTGGTCGGGAGACCCAGTACTTC.

The genes are TRBV15 and TRBJ2-7; D remains unclear. Germline CDR1 and CDR2: LNHNV and YYDKDF (reference sequence). Deletions cut 0 bases from V and 3 bases from J, with 9 bases between. The CDR3 length is 14 residues. Here the CDR3 reads CATSRDRSFYEQYF. CDR3 in DNA: TGTGCCACCAGCAGAGATAGGAGCTTCTACGAGCAGTACTTC.

The V and J genes are TRBV18 and TRBJ2-1; perhaps TRBD1 as D (5 bases). The germline CDR1 and CDR2 sequences are KGHSH and LQKENI. The CDR3 length is 16 residues. V was shortened by 3 bases and J by 0 bases, with 12 bases between the two germline ends. CDR3 in DNA: TGTGCCAGCTCACCCCTCAGGGAAAGCTCCTACAATGAGCAGTTCTTC. Encoded protein: CASSPLRESSYNEQFF.

The chain is built from TRBV19 and TRBJ2-7, with D perhaps matching TRBD1 (5 bases). The CDR3 is 15 amino acids. V was clipped by 6 bases and J by 2 bases, with 17 bases between them. Germline V gene sequence: CDR1 LNHDA, CDR2 SQIVND (reference sequence). CDR3: CASSDLPQAPYEQYF. CDR3 nucleotides: TGTGCCAGTAGCGATCTCCCACAGGCCCCCTACGAGCAGTACTTC.

The rearrangement uses TRBV5-1 and TRBJ1-1, with D unclear. This CDR3 region has 12 residues. The germline V gene has CDR1 SGHRS and CDR2 YFSETQ. Trimming shortened V by 7 bases and J by 0 bases, and 7 bases separated the two germline ends. CDR3: CASSEMNTEAFF. In DNA, the CDR3 is TGCGCCAGCTCCGAGATGAACACTGAAGCTTTCTTT.

This clone occurred once. This sequence joins TRBV20-1 and TRBJ2-7; D is unresolved. Trimming removed 5 bases from V and 9 bases from J, with 14 bases in between. The CDR3 has 11 residues. Per the germline V gene, CDR1 is DFQATT and CDR2 is SNEGSKA (reference sequence). The CDR3 is CSAAEVSGQYF. DNA of the CDR3: TGCAGTGCTGCAGAAGTCTCGGGGCAGTACTTC.

This rearrangement joins TRBV29-1 to TRBJ1-1; no definite D call. Per germline, CDR1 SQVTM and CDR2 ANQGSEA. The CDR3 runs 12 residues. The V end was cut by 6 bases, the J end by 1 base, with 9 bases between. CDR3 sequence (DNA): TGCAGCGTCCTCGCGGAGAACACTGAAGCTTTCTTT. It specifies CSVLAENTEAFF.

This chain connects TRBV27 to TRBJ1-2; 8 nucleotides agree with TRBD1. The CDR3 sequence is 16 residues long. After removal of 3 bases from V and 4 bases from J, the junction contained 10 bases not matched to a gene. Germline V gives CDR1 MNHEY, CDR2 SMNVEV (reference sequence). This chain's CDR3 is CASSFSRQGAGYGYTF. The CDR3 nucleotides are TGTGCCAGCAGTTTTTCTCGGCAGGGGGCAGGCTATGGCTACACCTTC.

This clone has a single count. This chain uses TRBV19 with TRBJ2-1; D is undetermined. This CDR3 is 12 amino acids long. The ends were cut back, 3 bases at V and 3 bases at J, with 3 bases in the middle. Germline loops: CDR1 LNHDA, CDR2 SQIVND (reference sequence). CDR3 sequence (DNA): TGTGCCAGTAGTATCAGCTACAATGAGCAGTTCTTC. Translating it yields CASSISYNEQFF.

This sequence joins TRBV28 and TRBJ1-4; 7 nucleotides align to TRBD1. In germline, CDR1 is MDHEN, CDR2 SYDVKM. V dropped 6 bases and J dropped 0; count of bases not matched to a gene: 7. This CDR3 comprises 16 residues. CDR3 sequence (DNA): TGTGCCAGCAGCCCCCAGGGGGTCGCAACTAATGAAAAACTGTTTTTT. Protein: CASSPQGVATNEKLFF.

The V and J genes are TRBV19 and TRBJ2-7, with 8 positions matching TRBD2. The V segment lost 6 bases and the J segment 3 bases; nucleotides outside the gene matches: 7. The CDR3 is made up of 14 amino acids. Germline CDR1 LNHDA, CDR2 SQIVND (reference sequence). CDR3 bases: TGTGCCAGTAGGGAGCGGGAGAATGTCTACGAGCAGTACTTC. Translating it yields CASRERENVYEQYF.